This T cell receptor beta chain stems from a study of blood T cell repertoires in COVID-19. Germline V gene data show CDR1 as MGHDK and CDR2 as SYGVNS. Trimming removed 2 bases from V and 3 bases from J; junction bases left unmatched: 6. The CDR3 runs 15 residues. Profiled with immunoSEQ multiplex PCR; TCRdb holds only in-frame clones, not every one. The data hold over 200,000 clones, with around 86% observed a single time. The origin of this receptor is a man aged 18 to 30 who had recovered from COVID-19. This rearrangement joins TRBV25-1 to TRBJ2-7; 8 bases map to TRBD2. Material for sequencing was PBMCs or T cells enriched from blood (not recorded which). CDR3 nucleotides: TGTGCCAGCAGTGAAAGCGGGGGCAGCCTCTACGAGCAGTACTTC. Translation gives CASSESGGSLYEQYF.